The present TCR beta chain was sequenced within a study of T-cell memory formation after mild COVID-19 (dated by TCRdb to about 2021). Regarding the complete study: TCR sequence clusters from the two donors were largely donor specific. Longitudinal TCRalpha and TCRbeta repertoire sequencing tracked T-cell clones expanding and contracting after mild COVID-19 in two donors. Two young, previously healthy adult volunteers, one female and one male, were included in the cohort.

TCRdb lists the instrument as Illumina NovaSeq 6000. cDNA libraries for TCRalpha and TCRbeta were prepared by 5'RACE using constant-segment primers, with sample barcodes and unique molecular identifiers added. RNA was extracted from every sample with Trizol reagent. Library amplification was performed in two PCR steps, and a second sample barcode and Illumina TruSeq adapters were introduced in the second step. Sequencing of the libraries was done on an Illumina NovaSeq, producing 2 x 150 bp paired-end reads. For the original study's pipeline: Demultiplexing of reads and collapsing into UMI-guided consensus sequences were performed with migec v1.2.7. With mixcr v2.1.11, UMI consensuses were aligned to TRA and TRB V and J templates and assembled into clonotypes. Clonotypes were classified as expanded or contracted when called significant by both edgeR and NoisET, with noise models trained on biological replicates. For edgeR calls, the thresholds were a false discovery rate-adjusted p below 0.01 and a log2 fold-change of 1. As an exploratory analysis of dynamics, max-normalized trajectories of the 1000 most abundant clonotypes were examined with PCA combined with hierarchical clustering. Each responding clone was given a CD4 or CD8 phenotype based on the CD4+ and CD8+ repertoires, which had been sequenced separately. TCRdb reprocessing: public reads trimmed at Q25 with fastp, clones called with MiXCR, in-frame beta chains kept. One record per CDR3 amino acid sequence lists the most common genes and DNA. These V and J calls rely on TCRdb rather than the paper's analysis. The sample data list approximately 260,000 distinct CDR3 sequences, and about 17% of these were observed just once. The leading ten clones occupy 3.5% to 4% of the sample.

This clonotype was seen more than once but under ten times. Its antigen is currently not known. Base qualities were left out, and no much larger clone turns up one base away. The CDR3 sequence holds 15 residues, the cysteine and phenylalanine included. Of the read, only the CDR3 DNA is kept; its 45 bases are in frame from base 1. Cut back by 6 bases and 0 bases, the V and J ends lie 12 bases apart. The paper as a whole reports these results and caveats: The study covered only two mild cases, and larger cohorts including severe cases with pre-infection samples were considered necessary. Clones contracting from day 15 to 85 had balanced CD4/CD8 phenotypes, while a second wave expanding from day 15 to 37 was biased towards CD4+. The detection of some responding clones in pre-infection memory suggests that pre-existing cross-reactive memory T cells joined the SARS-CoV-2 response. Contracting CD4+ clones appeared mostly in the CM and EM memory subsets, whereas CD8+ clones were enriched in EMRA. SARS-CoV-2 specificity was not confirmed for the second-wave clones peaking on day 37.

PBMCs were isolated by Ficoll-Paque density gradient centrifugation. The origin of this receptor is a man aged 18 to 35 who had mild COVID-19 (a few samples of this study predate the infection). The sample titles of this study are shuffled in the database, so cell type and time point are left out; the donor was told from shared clones. Recombination connected TRBV12-3 or TRBV12-4 to TRBJ1-5, and TRBD1 may be the D gene, going by 6 matching bases. Sequencing input: PBMCs or a T cell subset sorted from them (not recorded which). In nucleotides, the sequence is TGTGCCAGCAGCCTAGGGGGGTCTAGCAATCAGCCCCAGCATTTT. It specifies CASSLGGSSNQPQHF.